This T cell receptor beta chain was sequenced during a study of blood T cells in healthy people across ages. Through a sample-barcoded 5' primer and a J-beta primer mix, a second PCR was run for roughly 6 to 11 cycles. TCRdb fed the 5' RACE reads into MiXCR, producing one record per CDR3 protein. Found here are roughly 730,000 distinct CDR3 sequences, roughly three fifths of them singletons; the top ten hold 20% to 30%. The V and J ends lost 3 bases and 0 bases respectively, with 6 bases between them. Germline V CDR1 and CDR2: SEHNR, FQNEAQ (reference sequence). CDR3 size: 13 residues. This sequence was found in a man aged 40-49 years in good health. The rearrangement links TRBV7-9 to TRBJ2-7; D ambiguous. What was sequenced was blood. CDR3 region: CASSFISSYEQYF. In DNA, the CDR3 is TGTGCCAGCAGCTTTATCAGCTCCTACGAGCAGTACTTC.